The 30 T cell receptor beta chains reported below all come from one sample, sequenced in a study of T cells in Graves' hyperthyroidism and ophthalmopathy. The TCR beta CDR3 regions underwent amplification using RNA transcripts as the source. Primed by the HTBI set, a first-round RT-PCR was run on the TCR CDR3. TCRdb used MiXCR to reprocess the multiplex PCR reads, holding one entry per CDR3 protein. Of fewer than 550,000 distinct CDR3 sequences in the sample, approximately 25% were seen once. What was sequenced was blood. These receptors came from a woman aged 30 to 39 with Graves' ophthalmopathy.

At least ten counts were recorded for this clonotype. The chain carries TRBV12-3 or TRBV12-4 and TRBJ1-2; 7 bases agree with TRBD1. The CDR3 loop spans 12 amino acids. V dropped 6 bases and J dropped 4; count of bases not matched to a gene: 2. The CDR3: CASRTGTYGYTF. CDR3 DNA sequence: TGTGCCAGCAGGACAGGGACCTATGGCTACACCTTC.

This clonotype was detected many times. The chain uses TRBV6-1 and TRBJ2-4, with TRBD2 as a possible D gene (5 bases). The CDR3 runs to 14 residues. The ends were cut back, 5 bases at V and 8 bases at J, with 16 bases in the middle. The V gene's germline CDR1 is MNHNS and CDR2 SASEGT. CDR3 residues: CASSRNQRWDIQYF. CDR3 nucleotide sequence: TGTGCCAGCAGTAGAAATCAGCGGTGGGACATTCAGTACTTC.

V is TRBV3-1 and J is TRBJ2-7; D possibly corresponds to TRBD1 (6 bases). Germline V gene data show CDR1 as LGHDT and CDR2 as YNNKEL (reference sequence). This CDR3 is 14 amino acids long. Trimming stripped 3 bases from V and 3 bases from J, with 12 bases between. CDR3 in DNA: TGTGCCAGCAGCCACAGGGGTTTTGGCTACGAGCAGTACTTC. This codes for CASSHRGFGYEQYF.

This clonotype was detected many times. The chain joins TRBV7-9 to TRBJ2-5; no clear D. From germline, CDR1 is SEHNR and CDR2 FQNEAQ (reference sequence). The CDR3 has 15 amino acids. V lost 4 bases to trimming and J lost 0 bases, with 12 bases between them. CDR3 DNA sequence: TGTGCCAGCAGCTCCCCCCGTGGATACCAAGAGACCCAGTACTTC. The encoded protein is CASSSPRGYQETQYF.

This sequence joins TRBV6-1 and TRBJ1-5, with TRBD1 matching 10 bases. CDR1 is MNHNS and CDR2 is SASEGT in the germline V gene. V shed 6 bases and J 6 bases; nucleotides not matched to a gene: 8. The CDR3 is 15 amino acids. CDR3 nucleotides: TGTGCCAGCAGCATGACAGGGGGCGTTGGTCAGCCCCAGCATTTT. This sequence encodes CASSMTGGVGQPQHF.

In this sample, this clonotype turned up many times. The genes are TRBV12-3 or TRBV12-4 and TRBJ1-2; no definite D call. With 6 bases removed from V and 6 bases from J, the gap between germline ends came to 14 bases. The CDR3 has 13 residues. CDR3 residues: CASRPGNGDGYTF. The CDR3 DNA reads as TGTGCCAGCAGACCCGGGAACGGTGATGGCTACACCTTC.

This clonotype was seen a few times. In DNA, the CDR3 is TGTGCCAGCAGCCAAGCGGGCAGGGGCACTGAAGCTTTCTTT. Translated, it gives CASSQAGRGTEAFF. The chain recombines TRBV3-1 with TRBJ1-1, with D maybe TRBD1 (6 bases). CDR1 LGHDT and CDR2 YNNKEL come from the germline V gene (reference sequence). V was clipped by 1 base and J by 4 bases, with 10 bases between them. The CDR3 extends over 14 amino acids.

This clonotype occurred many times. The rearrangement joins TRBV27 to TRBJ2-7; the D gene could be TRBD1 or TRBD2 (5 bases each). Germline assignment: CDR1 MNHEY and CDR2 SMNVEV (reference sequence). The V end was cut by 3 bases, the J end by 2 bases, with 17 bases between. The CDR3 is 16 amino acids. CDR3 coding DNA: TGTGCCAGCAGTTTGGATTTTCGGGGCATGCCCTACGAGCAGTACTTC. Its translation is CASSLDFRGMPYEQYF.

A few counts support this clonotype. The rearrangement joins TRBV4-1 to TRBJ1-1, with D hard to call. The ends were cut back, 2 bases at V and 7 bases at J, with 11 bases in the middle. The CDR3 contains 13 residues. Per the germline V gene, CDR1 is MGHRA and CDR2 is YSYEKL. CDR3 region: CASSQIGPGEAFF. In DNA, the CDR3 is TGCGCCAGCAGCCAAATTGGCCCGGGTGAAGCTTTCTTT.

In this sample, this clonotype turned up many times. The chain has TRBV15 and TRBJ1-5; 10 positions match TRBD1. The CDR3 covers 16 residues. With 5 bases clipped from V and 5 bases from J, the junction kept 9 bases outside the gene matches. Germline CDR1 reads LNHNV; CDR2 reads YYDKDF (reference sequence). The CDR3, as DNA: TGTGCCACCAGCGATCGGGACAGGGGTTTGGATCAGCCCCAGCATTTT. As protein: CATSDRDRGLDQPQHF.

This rearrangement joins TRBV30 to TRBJ2-3, with D possibly matching TRBD1 (5 bases). The CDR3 is made up of 13 amino acids. The V end was cut by 0 bases, the J end by 1 base, with 5 bases between. The germline CDR1 and CDR2 sequences are GTSNPN and SVGIG (reference sequence). Written as DNA, the CDR3 is TGTGCCTGGAGTGTACAGGGCACAGATACGCAGTATTTT. Amino acids: CAWSVQGTDTQYF.

In this sample, this clonotype turned up many times. The chain is built from TRBV12-3 or TRBV12-4 and TRBJ2-7, with 7 bases that match TRBD1. The CDR3 sequence is 15 residues long. V was clipped by 5 bases and J by 0 bases; unmatched bases: 7. The CDR3 bases are TGTGCCAGCAGTGGGGCCAGGGGGAGCTCCTACGAGCAGTACTTC. The encoded protein is CASSGARGSSYEQYF.

The gene calls are TRBV4-1 and TRBJ1-2, with a possible D match to TRBD1 (5 bases). The CDR3 is 17 residues long. CDR1 is MGHRA and CDR2 is YSYEKL in the germline V gene. V dropped 0 bases and J dropped 4 bases, with 18 bases sitting between them. The CDR3 bases are TGCGCCAGCAGCCAAGACTGGGTGGGAGGGGCTCCCTATGGCTACACCTTC. This gives the protein CASSQDWVGGAPYGYTF.

This clonotype showed up many times. This chain connects TRBV20-1 to TRBJ1-5; D call uncertain. CDR1 and CDR2 from the germline V gene are DFQATT and SNEGSKA (reference sequence). This CDR3 has 16 amino acids. The V gene lost 1 base and the J gene lost 0 bases, with 13 bases spanning the gap. The CDR3 is CSARVSRTDSNQPQHF. For the CDR3, the DNA is TGCAGTGCTAGAGTTTCTAGGACGGATAGCAATCAGCCCCAGCATTTT.

There are a few counts of this clonotype. CDR3 in DNA: TGCGCCAGCAGGCTCCTCTTAGACGGGGAGCTGTTTTTT. The encoded protein is CASRLLLDGELFF. J is TRBJ2-2 and V is TRBV5-1; no reliable D call. The length of the CDR3 is 13 residues. Trimming removed 5 bases at V and 7 bases at J, with 12 bases between. Germline V gene sequence: CDR1 SGHRS, CDR2 YFSETQ.

This sequence joins TRBV25-1 and TRBJ2-7; D gene uncertain. Per germline, CDR1 MGHDK and CDR2 SYGVNS. V shed 4 bases and J shed 3 bases, with 7 bases lying between them. This CDR3 is built from 12 residues. In nucleotides, the CDR3 is TGTGCCAGCAGTGGCGAAATCTACGAGCAGTACTTC. It codes for CASSGEIYEQYF.

This clonotype was observed at least ten times. The rearrangement uses TRBV12-3 or TRBV12-4 and TRBJ1-1; D gene unclear. V was pared by 6 bases and J by 0 bases, with 14 bases between. This CDR3 comprises 15 residues. The CDR3 is CASSPHVTVNTEAFF. For the CDR3, the DNA is TGTGCCAGCAGCCCTCATGTTACGGTGAACACTGAAGCTTTCTTT.

This clonotype occurred a few times. A read error may explain this, as a much larger clone is one base away. V gene TRBV7-9 combines with J gene TRBJ2-4, with a tentative D call TRBD2 (5 bases). This CDR3 contains 15 residues. Germline lookup yields CDR1 SEHNR and CDR2 FQNEAQ (reference sequence). As DNA, the CDR3 is TGTGCCAGCAGCCTCTTCCAGGAGGCCAAAGACATTCAGTACTTC. Its translation is CASSLFQEAKDIQYF.

This clonotype occurred once. The V call is TRBV7-2, the J call TRBJ2-7, with 9 bases lining up with TRBD1. The V segment lost 3 bases and the J segment 4 bases; nucleotides outside the gene matches: 7. The germline V gene has CDR1 SGHTA and CDR2 FQGNSA. This CDR3 comprises 15 residues. The CDR3 bases are TGTGCCAGCAGCTTGACTCGGGACAGGGCATACGAGCAGTACTTC. Residues: CASSLTRDRAYEQYF.

This clonotype was detected ten times or more. The J gene is TRBJ1-1, the V gene TRBV12-3 or TRBV12-4; D remains ambiguous. V was cut by 2 bases and J by 0 bases, with 7 bases left in between. This CDR3 spans 14 amino acids. CDR3 protein: CASSLWEMNTEAFF. In DNA, the CDR3 is TGTGCCAGCAGTTTATGGGAGATGAACACTGAAGCTTTCTTT.

This chain links TRBV28 with TRBJ2-7; no clear D gene. Germline V gene sequence: CDR1 MDHEN, CDR2 SYDVKM. With 3 bases removed from V and 5 bases from J, the gap between germline ends came to 11 bases. CDR3 length: 13 amino acids. In DNA, the CDR3 is TGTGCCAGCAGTTTCGGTGAATTGGACGAGCAGTACTTC. Translation gives CASSFGELDEQYF.

There are a few counts of this clonotype. The chain uses TRBV28 and TRBJ2-4, with D possibly being TRBD1 (5 bases). This CDR3 spans 16 amino acids. Trimming stripped 4 bases from V and 4 bases from J, with 17 bases between. The V gene's germline CDR1 is MDHEN and CDR2 SYDVKM. The CDR3 region has the DNA TGTGCCAGCAGTTGGCAGGGCCCTATATTTAAAAACATTCAGTACTTC. Its protein product is CASSWQGPIFKNIQYF.

This clonotype has ten or more counts. The V call is TRBV6-5, the J call TRBJ1-1, with a tentative D call TRBD1 (5 bases). V was cut by 2 bases and J by 5 bases, with 12 bases left in between. The CDR3 totals 14 residues. CDR1 is MNHEY, CDR2 SVGAGI, per germline. In DNA, the CDR3 is TGTGCCAGCAGTTACGGGGGATTGGGGACTGAAGCTTTCTTT. It specifies CASSYGGLGTEAFF.

This clonotype was counted at least ten times. V gene TRBV11-2 combines with J gene TRBJ2-7, with D perhaps TRBD1 (5 bases). V was trimmed by 5 bases and J by 3 bases, leaving 11 bases between them. Germline CDR1 SGHAT, CDR2 FQNNGV. The CDR3 is 13 residues long. CDR3 coding DNA: TGTGCCAGCAGCGGCTCGCAGGGCTACGAGCAGTACTTC. Amino acid sequence: CASSGSQGYEQYF.

This clonotype was observed many times. The rearrangement links TRBV6-5 to TRBJ1-1, with D possibly being TRBD1 (6 bases). The CDR3 extends over 15 amino acids. Between the trimmed V and J ends, which lost 2 bases and 4 bases, there was a span of 14 bases. The germline V gene encodes CDR1 MNHEY and CDR2 SVGAGI. The CDR3: CASSYSEGGTTEAFF. The CDR3 DNA is TGTGCCAGCAGTTACAGTGAGGGGGGAACCACTGAAGCTTTCTTT.

This clonotype was seen ten or more times. The chain recombines TRBV6-5 with TRBJ1-2; no clear D. Germline lookup yields CDR1 MNHEY and CDR2 SVGAGI. The V gene lost 5 bases and the J gene lost 6 bases, with 13 bases spanning the gap. The CDR3 has 13 residues. CDR3 amino acids: CASSPPGRNGYTF. In DNA, the CDR3 is TGTGCCAGCAGTCCACCCGGGAGGAATGGCTACACCTTC.

At least ten counts were recorded for this clonotype. The V call is TRBV12-3 or TRBV12-4, the J call TRBJ1-2, with D unresolved. CDR3 length: 13 amino acids. With 3 bases removed from V and 0 bases from J, the gap between germline ends came to 5 bases. This CDR3 reads CASSFASNYGYTF. As DNA, the CDR3 is TGTGCCAGCAGTTTTGCATCTAACTATGGCTACACCTTC.

This clonotype was seen a single time. This chain uses TRBV20-1 with TRBJ1-5, with D perhaps TRBD1 (5 bases). Trimming removed 3 bases at V and 7 bases at J, with 16 bases between. Germline lookup yields CDR1 DFQATT and CDR2 SNEGSKA (reference sequence). The CDR3 has 14 amino acids. DNA for the CDR3: TGCAGTGCTAGTGTTCCCCAGGGTAACCAGCCCCAGCATTTT. This sequence encodes CSASVPQGNQPQHF.

This clonotype was seen at least ten times. The gene calls are TRBV20-1 and TRBJ1-1; a possible D gene is TRBD1 (6 bases). The V gene's germline CDR1 is DFQATT and CDR2 SNEGSKA (reference sequence). CDR3 length equals 16 residues. V was cut by 0 bases and J by 1 base, with 15 bases left in between. The CDR3 nucleotides are TGCAGTGCTAGAGACCTACAGGGAGTAGGGAACACTGAAGCTTTCTTT. It is translated as CSARDLQGVGNTEAFF.

This clonotype was seen more than once but under ten times. V usage is TRBV12-5 and J usage is TRBJ2-2, with TRBD2 matching over 12 bases. Germline CDR1 and CDR2: LGHNT and FRNRAP. The CDR3 consists of 16 residues. The trim removed 7 bases at V and 6 bases at J, leaving 9 bases unmatched. The CDR3 nucleotides are TGTGCTAGTGCCCTTGGGCCTAGCGGGAGGGCCGGGGAGCTGTTTTTT. Protein product: CASALGPSGRAGELFF.